This T cell receptor beta chain emerged from a study of cytomegalovirus exposure and HLA in healthy donors. Whole-study results and caveats: In vitro testing confirmed a few CMV-associated chains as specific for CMV antigens.

The PCR used 60 Vbeta and 13 Jbeta primers. Some clones are missing from TCRdb's copy, which holds only in-frame ones; the method was immunoSEQ multiplex PCR. There are roughly 190,000 clones in the sample; roughly 73% occur only once, and roughly 2.1% lies in the top ten. Regarding this clone: Antigen specificity is unknown.

The CDR3 runs to 15 residues. J gave up 1 base and V 3 bases, and 4 bases lay outside the gene matches. Per germline, CDR1 MNHEY and CDR2 SMNVEV (reference sequence). The origin of this receptor is a woman aged 25-40 years in good health and CMV-seropositive. Sequencing used PBMCs. The chain couples TRBV27 to TRBJ1-1; 8 nucleotides align to TRBD1. The CDR3 protein is CASSFGQGGNTEAFF. The CDR3 nucleotides read TGTGCCAGCAGTTTCGGACAGGGCGGGAACACTGAAGCTTTCTTT.